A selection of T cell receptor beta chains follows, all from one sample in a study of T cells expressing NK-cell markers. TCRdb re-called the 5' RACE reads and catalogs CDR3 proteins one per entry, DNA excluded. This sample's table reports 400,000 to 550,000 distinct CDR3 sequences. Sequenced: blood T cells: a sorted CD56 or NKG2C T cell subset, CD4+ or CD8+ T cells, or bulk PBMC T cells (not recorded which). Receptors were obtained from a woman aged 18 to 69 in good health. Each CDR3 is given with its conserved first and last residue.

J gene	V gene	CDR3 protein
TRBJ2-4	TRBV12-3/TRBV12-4	CASRPGSDIQYF
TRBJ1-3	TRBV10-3	CATGLSSGNTIYF
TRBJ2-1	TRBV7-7	CASSRGAASYNEQFF
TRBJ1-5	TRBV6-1	CASSEKYSNQPQHF
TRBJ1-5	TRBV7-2	CASSFGDALYQPQHF
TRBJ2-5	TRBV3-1	CASSQEGLGAGEETQYF
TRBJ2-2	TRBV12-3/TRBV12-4	CASSFQGNTGELFF
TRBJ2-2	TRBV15	CATSRASPSGGRNTGELFF
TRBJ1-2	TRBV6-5	CASEHPGYGYTF
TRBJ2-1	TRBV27	CASSLLRGSYNEQFF
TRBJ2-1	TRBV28	CASSLLASVFSNEQFF
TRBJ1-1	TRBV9	CASSVEGSGKEAFF
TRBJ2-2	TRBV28	CASSLKREGTGELFF
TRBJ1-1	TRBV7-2	CASSLALGGTEAFF
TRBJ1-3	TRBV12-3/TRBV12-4	CASTAAGGYGNTIYF
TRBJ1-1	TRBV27	CASSLSAGALGRGEAFF
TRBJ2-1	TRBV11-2	CASSQGLLYNEQFF
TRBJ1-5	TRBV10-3	CAISGGANQPQHF
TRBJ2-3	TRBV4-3	CASSHGQGRLRTQYF
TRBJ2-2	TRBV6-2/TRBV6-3	CASSPWLGGELFF
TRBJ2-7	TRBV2	CASSEQGPYYEQYF
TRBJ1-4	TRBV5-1	CASSLGTRDEKLFF
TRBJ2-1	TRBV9	CASSVGWGASYNEQFF
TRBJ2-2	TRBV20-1	CSATKGSAGELFF
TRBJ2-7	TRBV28	CASSVGGSAGYEQYF
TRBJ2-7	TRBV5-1	CASSSTGQPYEQYF
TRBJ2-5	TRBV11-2	CASSRQSQETQYF
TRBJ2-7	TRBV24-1	CATSDLKSYEQYF
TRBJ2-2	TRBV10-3	CAISESSQAGELFF
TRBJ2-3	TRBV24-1	CATSAPETTDTQYF
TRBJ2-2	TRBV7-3	CASSRTSGRVNTGELFF
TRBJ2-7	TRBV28	CASRGGLSYEQYF
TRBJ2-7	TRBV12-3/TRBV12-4	CASSLSRGLDEQYF
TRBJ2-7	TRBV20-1	CSAPLAGVLYEQYF
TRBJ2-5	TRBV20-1	CSASGTGERETQYF
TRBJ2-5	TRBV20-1	CSAPDSRSRETQYF
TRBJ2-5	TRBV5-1	CASSKPGSTTETQYF
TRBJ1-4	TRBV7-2	CASSFATSTNEKLFF
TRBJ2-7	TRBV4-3	CASSQGMGSGEQYF
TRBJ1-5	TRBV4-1	CASSQLGGQPQHF
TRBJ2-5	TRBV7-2	CASSFDRGQETQYF
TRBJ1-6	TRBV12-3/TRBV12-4	CASSKQGAFPNSPLHF